This TCR beta chain was documented in a study of vaccination effects on CD4 cells after COVID-19. Study background: A couple of convalescent patients were sampled 16 days and one week before vaccination.

Comment on this clone: Antigen specificity is unknown.

TCRdb's table, derived via immunoSEQ multiplex PCR, lists solely in-frame clones and lacks some. The table records roughly 57,000 clones, roughly 77% of them present only once. Antigen-specific CD4+ T cells expanded by the ViraFEST assay with viral peptide pools were then sequenced. The culture ran for approximately 11 days before CD4+ T cells were isolated. PCR-confirmed SARS-CoV-2 infection occurred in the person between March and December 2020. At days 3 and 7, half of the medium was exchanged for IL-2 medium. The TCR was taken from a human donor who had a prior SARS-CoV-2 infection. The sequenced sample was CD4+ T cells from PBMCs cultured with HIV peptides, obtained before COVID-19 vaccination. Subset described: HIV-1 Nef peptide pool negative control/reference culture.

CDR3 sequence: CASSHVDTQYF. CDR3 coding DNA: TGTGCCAGCAGCCATGTGGATACGCAGTATTTT. The V gene is TRBV6-2 or TRBV6-3, the J gene TRBJ2-3; D ambiguous. CDR3 length: 11 amino acids. Trimming shortened V by 6 bases and J by 6 bases, and 7 bases separated the two germline ends. Germline loops: CDR1 MNHEY, CDR2 SVGEGT.